This T cell receptor (beta chain) was sequenced in a study of blood T cell repertoires in COVID-19. Overall study: Researchers got acute and convalescent COVID-19 samples from the United States, Italy and Spain. PBMCs, B-cell-depleted T cells, or T cells were the source of the cDNA or gDNA that made up the material.

In assigning cohorts, the study relied on participant-reported clinical history. Donors of Cohort 3 who recovered were those that had two negative PCRs, clearance, or symptom resolution. V shed 5 bases and J shed 0 bases, with 8 bases lying between them. Germline V lookup: CDR1 GTSNPN, CDR2 SVGIG (reference sequence). The CDR3 consists of 13 residues. Assay used: immunoSEQ multiplex PCR; TCRdb lists only in-frame clones, some missing. Among some 420,000 clones listed, around 89% were seen once. The genes are TRBV30 and TRBJ1-3; no firm D call. The origin of this receptor is a young man who had recovered from COVID-19. Sequenced material: PBMCs or T cells enriched from blood (not recorded which). The CDR3 loop reads CAWGLFSGNTIYF. For the CDR3, the DNA is TGTGCCTGGGGACTCTTCTCTGGAAACACCATATATTTT.